This is a list of T cell receptor beta chains from one sample in a study of blood T cell repertoires in COVID-19. Profiled with immunoSEQ multiplex PCR; TCRdb holds only in-frame clones, not every one. This sample yields about 200,000 clones, of which 85% to 90% are seen a single time; about 0.58% belongs to the top ten. Sequences were obtained from peripheral blood. Source of these receptors: a man aged 50-60 years with acute or convalescent COVID-19. The CDR3 runs from the conserved cysteine through the conserved F or W.

j_call	v_call	cdr3_aa
TRBJ2-1	TRBV4-1	CASSQERDPYNEQFF
TRBJ2-7	TRBV5-1	CASSVDRASSYEQYF
TRBJ1-5	TRBV2	CASRFRQVGNQPQHF
TRBJ2-3	TRBV9	CASSTTGEDTQYF
TRBJ2-7	TRBV19	CASSPVWDRGNEQYF
TRBJ1-2	TRBV3-1/TRBV3-2	CASSQSGTGYYGYTF
TRBJ1-1	TRBV12-5	CASGLVGGLDTEAFF
TRBJ2-5	TRBV9	CASSPWQGRATETQYF
TRBJ1-1	TRBV7-8	CASSSTGSGAEAFF
TRBJ2-1	TRBV7-6	CASSLETGLGYNEQFF